Sequencing of this T cell receptor beta chain was carried out in a study of shared clonotypes between healthy human individuals. Whole-study results and caveats: It was only blood that was sampled, and tissue repertoires likely differ. Generation of non-shared clonotypes was less probable than generation of clonotypes shared by all four donors.

About this clone: Its antigen is currently unknown. This CDR3 is also generated by other DNA sequences in the sample.

The study drew its donors from healthy HIV-negative adults without recent acute infections or vaccinations. Repertoires were generated with immunoSEQ multiplex PCR, while TCRdb's copy carries only in-frame clones and drops some. Of fewer than 1.8 million clones in the sample, just under 99% were seen once. The source material was naive CD4+ T cells sorted from blood. Stated subset: CD45RA+ positively selected. This sequence originates from a man in his thirties or forties in good health.

CDR3 in DNA: TGCGCCAGCAGCTTGGCTACAGGGAACACCGGGGAGCTGTTTTTT. Translation gives CASSLATGNTGELFF. The V call is TRBV5-1, the J call TRBJ2-2, with D possibly being TRBD1 (5 bases). Germline assignment: CDR1 SGHRS and CDR2 YFSETQ. The CDR3 consists of 15 residues. Trimming pared 0 bases from V and 1 base from J, leaving 7 bases between. Based on the CDR3 plus reference TRBV5-1 and TRBJ2-2, the full variable domain is KAGVTQTPRYLIKTRGQQVTLSCSPISGHRSVSWYQQTPGQGLQFLFEYFSETQRNKGNFPGRFSGRQFSNSRSEMNVSTLELGDSALYLCASSLATGNTGELFFGEGSRLTVL.